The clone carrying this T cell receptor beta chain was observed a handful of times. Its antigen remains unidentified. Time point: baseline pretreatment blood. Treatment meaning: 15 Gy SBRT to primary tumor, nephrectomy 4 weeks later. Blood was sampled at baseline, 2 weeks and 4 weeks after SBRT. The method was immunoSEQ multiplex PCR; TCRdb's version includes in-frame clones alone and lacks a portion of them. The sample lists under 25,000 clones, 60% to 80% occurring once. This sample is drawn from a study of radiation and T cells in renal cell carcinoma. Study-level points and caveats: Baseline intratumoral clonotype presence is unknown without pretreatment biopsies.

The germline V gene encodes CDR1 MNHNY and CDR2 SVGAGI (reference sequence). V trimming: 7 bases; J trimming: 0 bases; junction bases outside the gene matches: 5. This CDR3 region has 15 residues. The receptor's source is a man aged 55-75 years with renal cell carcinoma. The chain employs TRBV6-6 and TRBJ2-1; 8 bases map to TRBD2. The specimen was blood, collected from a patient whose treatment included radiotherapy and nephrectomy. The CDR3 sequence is CASTPRGGSYNEQFF. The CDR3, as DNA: TGTGCCAGCACCCCACGGGGGGGCTCCTACAATGAGCAGTTCTTC.